This TCR beta chain was observed in a study of cytomegalovirus exposure and HLA in healthy donors. The trim removed 6 bases at V and 0 bases at J, leaving 7 bases unmatched. Germline V CDR1 and CDR2: MNHEY, SMNVEV (reference sequence). The CDR3 consists of 15 residues. This clone was seen a few times. The PCR employed 60 Vbeta primers together with 13 Jbeta primers. Using immunoSEQ multiplex PCR, the repertoire was profiled, and TCRdb retains in-frame clones only, with some absent. The sample has under 130,000 clones, more than 9.5% seen once. This receptor was taken from a middle-aged man in good health and CMV-seropositive. The chain uses TRBV27 and TRBJ1-1; TRBD1 aligns across 7 bases. Material for sequencing was PBMCs. The CDR3 here is CASRPQGYMNTEAFF. The CDR3 DNA reads as TGTGCCAGCAGGCCACAGGGGTACATGAACACTGAAGCTTTCTTT.